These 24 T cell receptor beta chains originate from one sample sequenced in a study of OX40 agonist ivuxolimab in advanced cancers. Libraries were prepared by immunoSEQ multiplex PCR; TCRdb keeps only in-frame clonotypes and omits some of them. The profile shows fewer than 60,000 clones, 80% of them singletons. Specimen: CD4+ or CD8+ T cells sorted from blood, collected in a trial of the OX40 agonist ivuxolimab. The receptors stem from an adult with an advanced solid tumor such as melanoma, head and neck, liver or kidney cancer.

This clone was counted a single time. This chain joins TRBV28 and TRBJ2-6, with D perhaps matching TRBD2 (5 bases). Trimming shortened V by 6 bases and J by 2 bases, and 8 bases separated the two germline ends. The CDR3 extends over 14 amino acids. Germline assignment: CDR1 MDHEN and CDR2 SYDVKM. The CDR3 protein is CASRTITGANVLTF. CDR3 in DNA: TGTGCCAGCAGGACTATTACTGGGGCCAACGTCCTGACTTTC. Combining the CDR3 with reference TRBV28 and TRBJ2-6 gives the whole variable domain DVKVTQSSRYLVKRTGEKVFLECVQDMDHENMFWYRQDPGLGLRLIYFSYDVKMKEKGDIPEGYSVSREKKERFSLILESASTNQTSMYLCASRTITGANVLTFGAGSRLTVL.

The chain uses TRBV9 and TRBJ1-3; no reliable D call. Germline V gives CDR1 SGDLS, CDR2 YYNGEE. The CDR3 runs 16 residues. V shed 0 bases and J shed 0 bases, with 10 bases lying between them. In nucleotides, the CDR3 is TGTGCCAGCAGCGTAGGGGAGGTCTACTCTGGAAACACCATATATTTT. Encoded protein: CASSVGEVYSGNTIYF.

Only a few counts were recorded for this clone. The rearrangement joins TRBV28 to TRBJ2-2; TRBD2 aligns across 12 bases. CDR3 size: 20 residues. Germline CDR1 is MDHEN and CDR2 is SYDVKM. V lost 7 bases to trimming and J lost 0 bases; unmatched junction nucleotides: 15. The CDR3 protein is CASIRGDGLAGGPNTGELFF. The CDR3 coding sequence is TGTGCCAGCATCCGGGGGGACGGGCTAGCGGGAGGGCCGAACACCGGGGAGCTGTTTTTT.

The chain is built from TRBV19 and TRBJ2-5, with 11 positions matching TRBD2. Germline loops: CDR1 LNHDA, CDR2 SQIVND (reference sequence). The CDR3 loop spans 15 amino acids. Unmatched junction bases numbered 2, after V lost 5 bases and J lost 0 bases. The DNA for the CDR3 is TGTGCCAGTAGTGTAGCGGGAGGGTACCAAGAGACCCAGTACTTC. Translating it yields CASSVAGGYQETQYF. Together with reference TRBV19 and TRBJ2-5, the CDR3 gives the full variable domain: DGGITQSPKYLFRKEGQNVTLSCEQNLNHDAMYWYRQDPGQGLRLIYYSQIVNDFQKGDIAEGYSVSREKKESFPLTVTSAQKNPTAFYLCASSVAGGYQETQYFGPGTRLLVL.

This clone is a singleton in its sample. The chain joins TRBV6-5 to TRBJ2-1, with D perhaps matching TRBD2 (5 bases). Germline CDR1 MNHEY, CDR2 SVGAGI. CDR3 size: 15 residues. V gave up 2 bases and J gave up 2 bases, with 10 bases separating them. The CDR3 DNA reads TGTGCCAGCAGTTACAGGCTAGCAGCCTACAATGAGCAGTTCTTC. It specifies CASSYRLAAYNEQFF.

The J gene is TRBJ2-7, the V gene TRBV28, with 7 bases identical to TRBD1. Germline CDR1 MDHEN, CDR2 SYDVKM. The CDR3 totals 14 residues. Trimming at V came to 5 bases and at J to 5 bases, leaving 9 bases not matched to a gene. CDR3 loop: CASSPGQARDEQYF. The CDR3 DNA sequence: TGTGCCAGCAGTCCAGGACAGGCCCGGGACGAGCAGTACTTC.

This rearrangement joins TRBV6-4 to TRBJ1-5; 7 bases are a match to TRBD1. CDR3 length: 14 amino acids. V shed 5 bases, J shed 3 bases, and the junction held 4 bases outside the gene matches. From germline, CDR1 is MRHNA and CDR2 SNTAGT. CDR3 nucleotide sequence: TGTGCCAGCAGTTACGGGACAGTCAATCAGCCCCAGCATTTT. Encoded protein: CASSYGTVNQPQHF.

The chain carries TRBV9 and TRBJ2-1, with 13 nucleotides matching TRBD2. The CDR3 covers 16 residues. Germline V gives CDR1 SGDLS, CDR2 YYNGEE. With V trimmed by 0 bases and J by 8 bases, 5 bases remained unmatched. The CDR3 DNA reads TGTGCCAGCAGCGTAGCTCGGACTAGCGGGAGCTATGAGCAGTTCTTC. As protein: CASSVARTSGSYEQFF. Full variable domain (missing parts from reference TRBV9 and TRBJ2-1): DSGVTQTPKHLITATGQRVTLRCSPRSGDLSVYWYQQSLDQGLQFLIQYYNGEERAKGNILERFSAQQFPDLHSELNLSSLELGDSALYFCASSVARTSGSYEQFFGPGTRLTVL.

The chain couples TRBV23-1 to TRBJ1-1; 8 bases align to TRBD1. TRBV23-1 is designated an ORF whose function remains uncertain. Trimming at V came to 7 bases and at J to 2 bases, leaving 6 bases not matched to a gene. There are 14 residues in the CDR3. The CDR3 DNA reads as TGCGCCAGCAAAGGACAGGGAGGAAACACTGAAGCTTTCTTT. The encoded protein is CASKGQGGNTEAFF.

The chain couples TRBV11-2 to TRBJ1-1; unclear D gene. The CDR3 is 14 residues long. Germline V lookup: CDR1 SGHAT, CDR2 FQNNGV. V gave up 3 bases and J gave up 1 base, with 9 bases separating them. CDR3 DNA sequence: TGTGCCAGCAGCTTTAGTGGAGGGAACACTGAAGCTTTCTTT. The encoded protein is CASSFSGGNTEAFF.

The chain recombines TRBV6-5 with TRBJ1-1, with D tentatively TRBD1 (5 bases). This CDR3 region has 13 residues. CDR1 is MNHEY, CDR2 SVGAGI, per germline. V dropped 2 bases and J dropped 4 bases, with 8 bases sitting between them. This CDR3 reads CASSYDSRTEAFF. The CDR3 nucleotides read TGTGCCAGCAGTTACGACAGCCGCACTGAAGCTTTCTTT.

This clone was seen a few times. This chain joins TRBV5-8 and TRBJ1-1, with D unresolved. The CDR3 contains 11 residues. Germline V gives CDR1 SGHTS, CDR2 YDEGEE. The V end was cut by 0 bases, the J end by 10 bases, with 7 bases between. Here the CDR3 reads CASSLGFAAFF. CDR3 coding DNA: TGTGCCAGCAGCTTGGGGTTTGCAGCTTTCTTT.

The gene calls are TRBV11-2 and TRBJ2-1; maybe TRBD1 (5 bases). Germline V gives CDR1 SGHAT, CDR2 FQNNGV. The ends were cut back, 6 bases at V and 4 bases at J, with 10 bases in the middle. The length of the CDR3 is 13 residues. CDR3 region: CASRGVGYNEQFF. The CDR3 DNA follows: TGTGCCAGCAGAGGGGTAGGTTACAATGAGCAGTTCTTC.

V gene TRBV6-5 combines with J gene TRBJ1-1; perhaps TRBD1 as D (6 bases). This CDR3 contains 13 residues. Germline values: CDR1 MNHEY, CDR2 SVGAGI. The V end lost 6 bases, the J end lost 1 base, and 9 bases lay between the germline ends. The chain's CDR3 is CASRMDRNTEAFF. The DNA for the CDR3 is TGTGCCAGCAGGATGGACAGGAACACTGAAGCTTTCTTT.

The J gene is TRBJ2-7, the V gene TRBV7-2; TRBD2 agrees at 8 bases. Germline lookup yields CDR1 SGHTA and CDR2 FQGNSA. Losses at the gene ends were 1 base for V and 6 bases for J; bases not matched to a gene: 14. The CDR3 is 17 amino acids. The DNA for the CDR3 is TGTGCCAGCAGCTTAGGTGCAGGGGCGGGGGGAGTACGCGAGCAGTACTTC. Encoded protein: CASSLGAGAGGVREQYF.

CDR3: CASSLALAESTDTQYF. The CDR3 DNA reads TGCGCCAGCAGCTTGGCACTAGCGGAAAGCACAGATACGCAGTATTTT. The rearrangement uses TRBV5-1 and TRBJ2-3; 8 positions agree with TRBD2. The germline V gene encodes CDR1 SGHRS and CDR2 YFSETQ. The CDR3 covers 16 residues. Trimming removed 0 bases from V and 0 bases from J; junction bases left unmatched: 3.

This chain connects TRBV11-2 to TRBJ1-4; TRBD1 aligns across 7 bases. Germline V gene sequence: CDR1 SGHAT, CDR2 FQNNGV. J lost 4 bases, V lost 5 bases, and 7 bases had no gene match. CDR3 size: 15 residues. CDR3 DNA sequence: TGTGCCAGCAGCCAGGAGGGGGCGGGTAATGAAAAACTGTTTTTT. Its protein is CASSQEGAGNEKLFF.

The CDR3 here is CASSVGSATQYF. CDR3 nucleotide sequence: TGTGCCAGCAGCGTAGGAAGTGCTACGCAGTATTTT. V is TRBV9 and J is TRBJ2-3; D remains ambiguous. This CDR3 has 12 residues. Trimming shortened V by 0 bases and J by 8 bases, and 7 bases separated the two germline ends. The germline V gene has CDR1 SGDLS and CDR2 YYNGEE.

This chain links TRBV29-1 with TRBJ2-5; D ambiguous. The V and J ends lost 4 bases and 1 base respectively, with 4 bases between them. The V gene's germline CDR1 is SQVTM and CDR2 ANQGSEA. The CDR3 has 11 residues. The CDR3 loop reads CSVAVQETQYF. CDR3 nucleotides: TGCAGCGTTGCCGTCCAAGAGACCCAGTACTTC.

As DNA, the CDR3 is TGTGCCAGCAGCGTACGCGGAGGGGACACCGGGGAGCTGTTTTTT. It codes for CASSVRGGDTGELFF. The V gene is TRBV9, the J gene TRBJ2-2; weak D call: TRBD2 (6 bases). V gave up 1 base and J gave up 3 bases, with 10 bases separating them. CDR1 is SGDLS and CDR2 is YYNGEE in the germline V gene. The CDR3 totals 15 residues.

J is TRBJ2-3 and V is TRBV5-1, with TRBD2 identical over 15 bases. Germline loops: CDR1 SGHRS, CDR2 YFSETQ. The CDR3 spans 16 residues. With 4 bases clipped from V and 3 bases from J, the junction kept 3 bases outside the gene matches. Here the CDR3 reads CASSPGTSGRTDTQYF. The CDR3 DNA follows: TGCGCCAGCAGCCCAGGGACTAGCGGGAGGACAGATACGCAGTATTTT.

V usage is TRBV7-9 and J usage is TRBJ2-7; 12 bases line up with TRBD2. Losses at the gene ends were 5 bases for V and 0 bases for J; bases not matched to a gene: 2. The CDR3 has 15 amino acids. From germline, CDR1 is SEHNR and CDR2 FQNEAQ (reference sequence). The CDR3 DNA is TGTGCCAGCAGCCCGACTAGCGGGAGCTCCTACGAGCAGTACTTC. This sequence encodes CASSPTSGSSYEQYF.

CDR3 nucleotide sequence: TGTGCCAGCAGTTACTCGATGGCTAGGTGGGTCGGCTACACCTTC. Its protein product is CASSYSMARWVGYTF. This chain connects TRBV6-5 to TRBJ1-2, with unresolved D. Trimming took 0 bases from V and 8 from J, leaving 16 bases between them. The CDR3 consists of 15 residues. The V gene's germline CDR1 is MNHEY and CDR2 SVGAGI.

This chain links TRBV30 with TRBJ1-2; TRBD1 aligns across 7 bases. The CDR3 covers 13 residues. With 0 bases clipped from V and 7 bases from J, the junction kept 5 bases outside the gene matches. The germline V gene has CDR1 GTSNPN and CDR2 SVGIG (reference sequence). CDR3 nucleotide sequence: TGTGCCTGGAGTGTAAACCGACAGGGTGGCTACACCTTC. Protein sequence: CAWSVNRQGGYTF.